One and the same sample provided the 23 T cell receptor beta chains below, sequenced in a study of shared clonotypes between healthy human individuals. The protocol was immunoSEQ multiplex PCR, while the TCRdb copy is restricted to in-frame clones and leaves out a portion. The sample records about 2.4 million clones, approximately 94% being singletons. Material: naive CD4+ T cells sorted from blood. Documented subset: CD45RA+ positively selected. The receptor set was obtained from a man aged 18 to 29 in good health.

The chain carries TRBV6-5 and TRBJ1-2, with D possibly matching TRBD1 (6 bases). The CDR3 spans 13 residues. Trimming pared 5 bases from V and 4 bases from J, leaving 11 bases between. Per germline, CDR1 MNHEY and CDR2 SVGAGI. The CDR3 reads CASSETGLYGYTF. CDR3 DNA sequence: TGTGCCAGCAGTGAGACAGGCCTCTATGGCTACACCTTC.

The CDR3 DNA reads TGCGCCAGCAGCCAAAGCCTAGCGGGAGGGCCGGATACGCAGTATTTT. Amino acid sequence: CASSQSLAGGPDTQYF. V usage is TRBV4-3 and J usage is TRBJ2-3, with 12 bases that match TRBD2. V dropped 2 bases and J dropped 6; count of bases not matched to a gene: 6. Germline V gene lookup returns CDR1 LGHNA and CDR2 YSLEER. The CDR3 length is 16 residues.

This CDR3 is CASSRGGSENIQYF. As DNA, the CDR3 is TGTGCCAGCTCACGTGGGGGCTCCGAAAACATTCAGTACTTC. This chain joins TRBV18 and TRBJ2-4; a possible D gene is TRBD1 (6 bases). The CDR3 spans 14 residues. Deletions cut 4 bases from V and 5 bases from J, with 12 bases between. Germline V CDR1 and CDR2: KGHSH, LQKENI.

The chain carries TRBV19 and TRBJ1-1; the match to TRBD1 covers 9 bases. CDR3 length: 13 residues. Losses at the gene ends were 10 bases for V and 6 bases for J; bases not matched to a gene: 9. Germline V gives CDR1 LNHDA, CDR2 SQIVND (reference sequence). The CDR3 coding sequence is TGTGCCACCAGGACAGGGGTCGGTGCTGAAGCTTTCTTT. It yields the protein CATRTGVGAEAFF. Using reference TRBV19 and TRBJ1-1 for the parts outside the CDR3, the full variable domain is DGGITQSPKYLFRKEGQNVTLSCEQNLNHDAMYWYRQDPGQGLRLIYYSQIVNDFQKGDIAEGYSVSREKKESFPLTVTSAQKNPTAFYLCATRTGVGAEAFFGQGTRLTVV.

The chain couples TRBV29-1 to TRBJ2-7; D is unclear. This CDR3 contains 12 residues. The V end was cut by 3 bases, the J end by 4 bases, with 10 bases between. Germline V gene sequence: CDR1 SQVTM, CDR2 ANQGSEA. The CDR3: CSVDGSGYEQYF. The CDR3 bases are TGCAGCGTTGATGGGTCCGGATACGAGCAGTACTTC.

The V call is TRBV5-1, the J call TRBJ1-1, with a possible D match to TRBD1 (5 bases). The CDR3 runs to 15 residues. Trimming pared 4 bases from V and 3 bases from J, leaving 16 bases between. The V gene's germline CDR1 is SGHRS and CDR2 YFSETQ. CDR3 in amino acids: CASSLAGTGDTEAFF. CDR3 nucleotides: TGCGCCAGCAGCCTGGCAGGGACTGGAGACACTGAAGCTTTCTTT.

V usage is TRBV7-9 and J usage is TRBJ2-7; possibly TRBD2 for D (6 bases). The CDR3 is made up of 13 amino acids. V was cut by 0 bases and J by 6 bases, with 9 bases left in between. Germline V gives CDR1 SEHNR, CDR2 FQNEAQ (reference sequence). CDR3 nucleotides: TGTGCCAGCAGCTTAGCAACGCGGGGCGAGCAGTACTTC. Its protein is CASSLATRGEQYF.

Here the CDR3 DNA reads TGCGCCAGCAGCCAGGGGGTTACGAACACCGGGGAGCTGTTTTTT. Translated, it gives CASSQGVTNTGELFF. V is TRBV5-1 and J is TRBJ2-2, with 7 bases identical to TRBD1. With 4 bases clipped from V and 0 bases from J, the junction kept 3 bases outside the gene matches. The germline CDR1 and CDR2 sequences are SGHRS and YFSETQ. CDR3 size: 15 residues. The full variable domain, completed using reference TRBV5-1 and TRBJ2-2, is KAGVTQTPRYLIKTRGQQVTLSCSPISGHRSVSWYQQTPGQGLQFLFEYFSETQRNKGNFPGRFSGRQFSNSRSEMNVSTLELGDSALYLCASSQGVTNTGELFFGEGSRLTVL.

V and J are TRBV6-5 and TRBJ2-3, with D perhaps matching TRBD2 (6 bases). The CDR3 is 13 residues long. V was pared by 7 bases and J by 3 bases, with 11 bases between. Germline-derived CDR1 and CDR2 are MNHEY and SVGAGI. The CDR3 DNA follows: TGTGCCAGCACCCGGCGGGAAACAGATACGCAGTATTTT. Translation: CASTRRETDTQYF.

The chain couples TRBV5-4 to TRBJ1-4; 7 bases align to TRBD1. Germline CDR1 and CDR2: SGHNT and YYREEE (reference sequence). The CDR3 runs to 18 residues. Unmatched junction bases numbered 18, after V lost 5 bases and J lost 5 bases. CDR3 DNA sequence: TGTGCCAGCAGTTTTCGTCACTTACAGGGGCCTGAAAATGAAAAACTGTTTTTT. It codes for CASSFRHLQGPENEKLFF.

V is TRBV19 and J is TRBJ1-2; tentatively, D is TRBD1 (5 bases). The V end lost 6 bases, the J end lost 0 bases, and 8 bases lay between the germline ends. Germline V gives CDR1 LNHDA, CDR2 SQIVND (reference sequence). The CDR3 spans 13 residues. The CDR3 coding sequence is TGTGCCAGTAGACCGGGACCTAACTATGGCTACACCTTC. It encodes CASRPGPNYGYTF.

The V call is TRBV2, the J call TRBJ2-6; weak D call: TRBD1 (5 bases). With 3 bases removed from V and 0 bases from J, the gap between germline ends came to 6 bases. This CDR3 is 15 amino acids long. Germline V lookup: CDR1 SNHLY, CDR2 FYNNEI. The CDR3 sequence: CASSDDSSGANVLTF. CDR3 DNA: TGTGCCAGCAGTGACGACAGCTCTGGGGCCAACGTCCTGACTTTC.

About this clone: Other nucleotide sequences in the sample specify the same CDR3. CDR3 loop: CAWSGGAYEQYF. The CDR3 DNA reads as TGTGCCTGGAGTGGGGGGGCCTACGAGCAGTACTTC. V and J are TRBV30 and TRBJ2-7; maybe TRBD2 (6 bases). V was shortened by 1 base and J by 2 bases, with 6 bases between the two germline ends. The CDR3 covers 12 residues. Germline V CDR1 and CDR2: GTSNPN, SVGIG (reference sequence).

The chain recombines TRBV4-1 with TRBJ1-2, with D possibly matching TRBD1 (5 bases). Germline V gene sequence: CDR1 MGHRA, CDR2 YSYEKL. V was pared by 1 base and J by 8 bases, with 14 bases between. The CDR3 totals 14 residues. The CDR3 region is CASSQGREGRGYTF. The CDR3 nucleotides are TGCGCCAGCAGCCAAGGCCGCGAGGGACGCGGCTACACCTTC.

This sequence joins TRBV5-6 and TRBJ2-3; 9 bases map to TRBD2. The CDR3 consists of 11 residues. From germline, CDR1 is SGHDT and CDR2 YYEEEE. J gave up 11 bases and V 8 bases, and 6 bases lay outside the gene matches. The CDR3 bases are TGTGCCAGTCAAATAGCGGGGGTGCAGTATTTT. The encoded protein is CASQIAGVQYF. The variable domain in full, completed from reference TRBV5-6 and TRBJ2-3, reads DAGVTQSPTHLIKTRGQQVTLRCSPKSGHDTVSWYQQALGQGPQFIFQYYEEEERQRGNFPDRFSGHQFPNYSSELNVNALLLGDSALYLCASQIAGVQYFGPGTRLTVL.

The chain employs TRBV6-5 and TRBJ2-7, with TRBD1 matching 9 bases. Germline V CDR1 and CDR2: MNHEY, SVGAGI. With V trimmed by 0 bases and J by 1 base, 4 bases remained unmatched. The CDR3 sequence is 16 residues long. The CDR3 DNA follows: TGTGCCAGCAGTTACTCGGGACAGGGAACTTCCTACGAGCAGTACTTC. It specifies CASSYSGQGTSYEQYF.

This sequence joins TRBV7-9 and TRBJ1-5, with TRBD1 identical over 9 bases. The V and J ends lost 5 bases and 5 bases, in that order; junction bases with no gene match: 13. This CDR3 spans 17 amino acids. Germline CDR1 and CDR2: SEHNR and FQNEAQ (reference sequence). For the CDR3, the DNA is TGTGCCAGCAGCACCGGGACAGGGATGGGTTGGGATCAGCCCCAGCATTTT. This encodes CASSTGTGMGWDQPQHF.

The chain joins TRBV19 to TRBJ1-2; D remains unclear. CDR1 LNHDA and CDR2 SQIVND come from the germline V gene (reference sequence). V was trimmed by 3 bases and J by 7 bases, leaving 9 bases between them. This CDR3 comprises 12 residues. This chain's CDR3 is CASSMRVGGYTF. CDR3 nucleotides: TGTGCCAGTAGTATGAGGGTAGGTGGCTACACCTTC.

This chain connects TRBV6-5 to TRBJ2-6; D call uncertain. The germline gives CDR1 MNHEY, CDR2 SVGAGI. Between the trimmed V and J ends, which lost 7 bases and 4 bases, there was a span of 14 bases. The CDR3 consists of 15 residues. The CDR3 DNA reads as TGTGCCAGCATGGCCCACGTGCTGGGGGCCAACGTCCTGACTTTC. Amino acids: CASMAHVLGANVLTF.

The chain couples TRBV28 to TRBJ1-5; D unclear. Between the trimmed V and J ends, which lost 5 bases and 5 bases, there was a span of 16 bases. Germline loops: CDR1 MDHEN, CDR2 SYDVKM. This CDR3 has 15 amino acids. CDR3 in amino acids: CASSALAGSYQPQHF. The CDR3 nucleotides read TGTGCCAGCAGTGCCCTGGCCGGATCTTATCAGCCCCAGCATTTT.

In nucleotides, the CDR3 is TGTGCCAGCAGCCCCTACCTTGGGAGTTACGAGCAGTACTTC. Translating it yields CASSPYLGSYEQYF. V gene TRBV7-9 combines with J gene TRBJ2-7; possibly TRBD2 for D (5 bases). The germline V and J ends were trimmed by 5 bases and 4 bases, with 15 bases remaining between them. The germline CDR1 and CDR2 sequences are SEHNR and FQNEAQ (reference sequence). The CDR3 has 14 amino acids.

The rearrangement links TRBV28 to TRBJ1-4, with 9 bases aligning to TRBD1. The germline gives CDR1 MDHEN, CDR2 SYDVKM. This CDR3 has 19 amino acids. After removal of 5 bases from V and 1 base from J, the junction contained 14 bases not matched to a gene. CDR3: CASSASGTGYRGTNEKLFF. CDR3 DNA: TGTGCCAGCAGTGCGTCCGGGACAGGGTATCGGGGAACTAATGAAAAACTGTTTTTT.

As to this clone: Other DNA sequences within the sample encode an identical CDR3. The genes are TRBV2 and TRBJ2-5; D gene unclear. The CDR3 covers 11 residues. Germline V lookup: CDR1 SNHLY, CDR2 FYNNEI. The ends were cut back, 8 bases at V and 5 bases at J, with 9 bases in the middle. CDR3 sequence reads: CASRAFETQYF. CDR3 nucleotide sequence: TGTGCCAGCCGGGCGTTCGAGACCCAGTACTTC.